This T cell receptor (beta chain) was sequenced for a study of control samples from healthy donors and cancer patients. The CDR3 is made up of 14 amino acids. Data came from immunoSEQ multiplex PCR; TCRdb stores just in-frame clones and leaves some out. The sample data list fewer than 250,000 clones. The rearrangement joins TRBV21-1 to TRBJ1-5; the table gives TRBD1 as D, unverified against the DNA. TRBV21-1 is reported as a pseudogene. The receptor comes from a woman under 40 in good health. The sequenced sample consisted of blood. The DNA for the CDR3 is TGTGCCAACGACAGGGGGGAGTGCAATCAGCCCCAGCATTTT. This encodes CANDRGECNQPQHF.